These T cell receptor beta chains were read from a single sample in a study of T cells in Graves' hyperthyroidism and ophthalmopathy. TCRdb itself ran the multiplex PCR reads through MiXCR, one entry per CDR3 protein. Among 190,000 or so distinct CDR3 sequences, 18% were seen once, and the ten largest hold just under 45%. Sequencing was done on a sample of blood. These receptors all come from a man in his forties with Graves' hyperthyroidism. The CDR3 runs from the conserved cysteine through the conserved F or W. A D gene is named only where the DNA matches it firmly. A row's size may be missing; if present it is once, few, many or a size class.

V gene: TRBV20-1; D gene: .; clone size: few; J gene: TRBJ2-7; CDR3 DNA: TGCAGTGCTAGAGATCTTTCAGGCGGCTACGAGCAGTACTTC; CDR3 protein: CSARDLSGGYEQYF
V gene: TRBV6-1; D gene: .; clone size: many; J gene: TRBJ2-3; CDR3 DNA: TGTGCCAGCAGTGAATGGGGGGCCCGCACAGATACGCAGTATTTT; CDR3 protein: CASSEWGARTDTQYF
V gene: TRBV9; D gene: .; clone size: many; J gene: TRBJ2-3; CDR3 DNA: TGTGCCAGCAGCGGAGGGACACACACAGATACGCAGTATTTT; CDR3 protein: CASSGGTHTDTQYF
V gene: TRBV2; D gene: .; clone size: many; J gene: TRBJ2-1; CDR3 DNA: TGTGCCAGCAGCCCCACCCCGAGGGGCGGCAATGAGCAGTTCTTC; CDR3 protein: CASSPTPRGGNEQFF
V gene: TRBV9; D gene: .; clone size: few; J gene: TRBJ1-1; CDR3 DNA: TGTGCCAGCAGCGTAGCCCACGCGAACACTGAAGCTTTCTTT; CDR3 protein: CASSVAHANTEAFF
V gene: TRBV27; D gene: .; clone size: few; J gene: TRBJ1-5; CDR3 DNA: TGTGCCAGCAGTTTGTCGAGAAGGGTTAGCAATCAGCCCCAGCATTTT; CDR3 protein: CASSLSRRVSNQPQHF
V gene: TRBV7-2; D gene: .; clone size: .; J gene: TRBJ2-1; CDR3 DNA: TGTGCCGGCAGCTTAGAGCCCCAAAAGCCGGCTAGCATTAGAAATGAGCAGTTCTTC; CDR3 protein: CAGSLEPQKPASIRNEQFF
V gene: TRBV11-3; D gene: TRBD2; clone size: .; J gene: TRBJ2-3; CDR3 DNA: TGTGCCAGCAGCCCCCCGCAGGCGGGGGGGCAAGATACGCAGTATTTT; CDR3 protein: CASSPPQAGGQDTQYF
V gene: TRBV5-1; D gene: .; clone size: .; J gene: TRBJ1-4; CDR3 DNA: TGCGCCAGCAGGGGGGTCGGGGGAACTAATGAAAAACTGTTTTTT; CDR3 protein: CASRGVGGTNEKLFF
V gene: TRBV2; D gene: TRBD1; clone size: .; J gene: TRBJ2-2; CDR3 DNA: TGTGCCAGCAGTGCCGGGACAGGGTCATCGGGGGAGCTGTTTTTT; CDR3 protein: CASSAGTGSSGELFF
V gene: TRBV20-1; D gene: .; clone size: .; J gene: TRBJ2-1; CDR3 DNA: TGCAGTGTCACAGGGGGGGGATGGGTAAGTGAGCAGTTCTTC; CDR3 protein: CSVTGGGWVSEQFF
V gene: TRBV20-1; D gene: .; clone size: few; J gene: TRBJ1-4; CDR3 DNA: TGCAGTGCTAGAGATCGGCGATTCTCAACTAATGAAAAACTGTTTTTT; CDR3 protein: CSARDRRFSTNEKLFF
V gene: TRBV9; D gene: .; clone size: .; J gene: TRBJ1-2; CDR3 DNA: TGTGCCAGCAGCTCATCATACTATGGCTACACCTTC; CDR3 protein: CASSSSYYGYTF
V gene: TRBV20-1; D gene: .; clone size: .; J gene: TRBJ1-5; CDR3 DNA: TGCAGTGCTAGAGCCAGCGGGGGGTGGGGAGAGACCCAGCATTTT; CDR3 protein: CSARASGGWGETQHF
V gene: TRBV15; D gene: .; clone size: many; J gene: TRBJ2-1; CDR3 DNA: TGTGCCACCAGCAGAAGAGGGGGTTACGATGAGCAGTTCTTC; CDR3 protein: CATSRRGGYDEQFF
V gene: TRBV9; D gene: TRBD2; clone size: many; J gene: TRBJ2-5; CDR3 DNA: TGTGCCAGCAGCGTAGGGGCTAGCGGGGGGCCCCAAGAGACCCAGTACTTC; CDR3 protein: CASSVGASGGPQETQYF
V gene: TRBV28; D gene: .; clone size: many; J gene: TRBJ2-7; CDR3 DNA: TGTGCCAGCAGTTTATGGGGGAACCAAGACGAGCAGTACTTC; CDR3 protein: CASSLWGNQDEQYF
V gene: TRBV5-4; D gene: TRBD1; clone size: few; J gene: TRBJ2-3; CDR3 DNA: TGTGCCAGCAGCTTGGGGGGGACAGGGGGTCAAGATACGCAGTATTTT; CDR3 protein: CASSLGGTGGQDTQYF
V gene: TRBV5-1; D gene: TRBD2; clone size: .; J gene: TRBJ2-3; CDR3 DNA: TGCGCCAGCAGCTCACGGACTAGCGGGGGGTTAGATACGCAGTATTTT; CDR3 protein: CASSSRTSGGLDTQYF
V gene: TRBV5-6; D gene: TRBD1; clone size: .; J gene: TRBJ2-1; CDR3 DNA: TGTGCCAGCAGCCTGAGTTTGGGGACAGGGGTTAGTGAGCAGTTCTTC; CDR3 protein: CASSLSLGTGVSEQFF
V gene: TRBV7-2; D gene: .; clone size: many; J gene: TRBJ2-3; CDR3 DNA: TGTGCCAGCAGCTTAGAGGGCAGGCCCGTGGATACGCAGTATTTT; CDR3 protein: CASSLEGRPVDTQYF
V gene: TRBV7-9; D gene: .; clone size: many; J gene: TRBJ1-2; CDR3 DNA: TGTGCCAGCAGCTGGTTAGAGTCTCGGCATGGCTACACCTTC; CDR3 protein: CASSWLESRHGYTF
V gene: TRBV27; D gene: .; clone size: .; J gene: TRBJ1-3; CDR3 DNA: TGTGCCAGCAGTTCGGGGTTTTCTGGAAACACCATATATTTT; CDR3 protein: CASSSGFSGNTIYF
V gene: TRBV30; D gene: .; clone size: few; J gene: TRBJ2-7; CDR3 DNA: TGTGCCTGGGGAACCGGGACAACGCAGTACTTC; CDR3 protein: CAWGTGTTQYF
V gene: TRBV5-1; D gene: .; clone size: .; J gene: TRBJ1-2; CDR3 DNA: TGCGCCAGCAGCCCAGACACCTTCGAAGACTACACCTTC; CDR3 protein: CASSPDTFEDYTF
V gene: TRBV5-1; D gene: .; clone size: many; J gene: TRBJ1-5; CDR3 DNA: TGCGCCAGCAGCTTCGAAGGGCGAGGTCAGCCCCAGCATTTT; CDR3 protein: CASSFEGRGQPQHF
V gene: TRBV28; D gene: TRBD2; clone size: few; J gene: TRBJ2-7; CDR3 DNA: TGTGCCAGCAGTACCGCCGGGACTAGCGCCCACGAGCAGTACTTC; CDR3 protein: CASSTAGTSAHEQYF
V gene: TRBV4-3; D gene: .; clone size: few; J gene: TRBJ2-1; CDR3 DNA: TGCGCCAGCAGCCACCAACGGGGCAGTGAGCAGTTCTTC; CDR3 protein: CASSHQRGSEQFF
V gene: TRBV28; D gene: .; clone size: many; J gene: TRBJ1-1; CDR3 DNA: TGTGCCAGCAGTCAAGGCTTAGGGGCTTTCTTT; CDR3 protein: CASSQGLGAFF